Each of the 10 T cell receptor beta chains below was sequenced from the same sample in a study of blood T cell repertoires in COVID-19. Data came from immunoSEQ multiplex PCR; TCRdb stores just in-frame clones and leaves some out. This table has 88,000 or so clones, roughly 80% appearing once. The sequencing input was peripheral blood. The receptors derive from a man between 60 and 70 years old with acute or convalescent COVID-19.

This clone was detected ten times or more. The chain joins TRBV7-2 to TRBJ1-1, with D unclear. V lost 5 bases to trimming and J lost 0 bases, with 10 bases between them. Germline V lookup: CDR1 SGHTA, CDR2 FQGNSA. The CDR3 runs 14 residues. Written as DNA, the CDR3 is TGTGCCAGCAGCACACCAAACATGAACACTGAAGCTTTCTTT. Its protein product is CASSTPNMNTEAFF.

The V and J genes are TRBV28 and TRBJ1-4, with 8 bases matching TRBD1. CDR1 MDHEN and CDR2 SYDVKM come from the germline V gene. The CDR3 has 15 amino acids. With 5 bases clipped from V and 10 bases from J, the junction kept 12 bases outside the gene matches. CDR3 DNA sequence: TGTGCCAGCAGTCACAACAGGGGGGGCAGGGTAAAACTGTTTTTT. Residues: CASSHNRGGRVKLFF.

This chain connects TRBV27 to TRBJ1-1, with a weak D call TRBD1 (5 bases). The CDR3 loop spans 15 amino acids. The germline CDR1 and CDR2 sequences are MNHEY and SMNVEV (reference sequence). The V and J ends lost 7 bases and 11 bases respectively, with 26 bases between them. The CDR3 sequence: CASIGLGRGAIGAFF. In DNA, the CDR3 is TGTGCCAGCATTGGATTGGGTCGCGGGGCGATAGGCGCTTTCTTT.

The V gene is TRBV4-3, the J gene TRBJ2-5; a possible D gene is TRBD2 (5 bases). The germline gives CDR1 LGHNA, CDR2 YSLEER. CDR3 length equals 16 residues. Trimming pared 2 bases from V and 4 bases from J, leaving 17 bases between. The CDR3 loop is CASSQIGGLVRETQYF. The CDR3 bases are TGCGCCAGCAGCCAAATCGGAGGTTTGGTGCGAGAGACCCAGTACTTC.

This rearrangement joins TRBV5-4 to TRBJ2-7, with 11 positions matching TRBD2. The CDR3 contains 15 residues. After removal of 2 bases from V and 3 bases from J, the junction contained 4 bases not matched to a gene. Germline CDR1 is SGHNT and CDR2 is YYREEE (reference sequence). CDR3 sequence: CASSFSLAGGYEQYF. CDR3 coding DNA: TGTGCCAGCAGCTTTTCGCTAGCGGGGGGCTACGAGCAGTACTTC.

The chain carries TRBV18 and TRBJ1-3; 8 bases align to TRBD1. The germline gives CDR1 KGHSH, CDR2 LQKENI. J gave up 9 bases and V 3 bases, and 7 bases lay outside the gene matches. The CDR3 loop spans 14 amino acids. The CDR3 sequence is CASSPTGDQGTIYF. DNA of the CDR3: TGTGCCAGCTCACCGACAGGGGATCAAGGCACCATATATTTT.

The V gene is TRBV19, the J gene TRBJ1-4; 9 bases fit TRBD1. This CDR3 has 15 residues. CDR1 is LNHDA and CDR2 is SQIVND in the germline V gene (reference sequence). V was clipped by 4 bases and J by 7 bases; unmatched bases: 7. CDR3 DNA sequence: TGTGCCAGTAGTACCACAGGGGGCAACAGTGAAAAACTGTTTTTT. It yields the protein CASSTTGGNSEKLFF.

This sequence joins TRBV18 and TRBJ2-7; 8 nucleotides agree with TRBD1. V trimming: 5 bases; J trimming: 4 bases; junction bases outside the gene matches: 1. Germline CDR1 KGHSH, CDR2 LQKENI. This CDR3 is built from 12 residues. The CDR3 is CASSTGGYEQYF. The CDR3 bases are TGTGCCAGCTCAACAGGGGGATACGAGCAGTACTTC.

This chain links TRBV7-2 with TRBJ1-1; 10 bases fit TRBD1. The CDR3 contains 16 residues. The germline CDR1 and CDR2 sequences are SGHTA and FQGNSA. After removal of 5 bases from V and 0 bases from J, the junction contained 6 bases not matched to a gene. The CDR3 here is CASSRQGAALNTEAFF. The CDR3 DNA reads as TGTGCCAGCAGCAGACAGGGGGCGGCTCTGAACACTGAAGCTTTCTTT.

The V call is TRBV7-9, the J call TRBJ1-6; TRBD1 aligns across 10 bases. Germline values: CDR1 SEHNR, CDR2 FQNEAQ (reference sequence). V lost 8 bases to trimming and J lost 8 bases; unmatched junction nucleotides: 3. There are 13 residues in the CDR3. The CDR3 region has the DNA TGTGCCAGCCAGGACAGGGGGGATTCACCCCTCCACTTT. Encoded protein: CASQDRGDSPLHF.